Sequencing of this T cell receptor (beta chain) was carried out in a study of blood T cell repertoires in COVID-19. Whole-study context: Acute and convalescent COVID-19 samples came from the United States, Italy and Spain. The cDNA or gDNA used as material had been derived from T cells, B-cell-depleted T cells, or PBMCs.

Germline CDR1 reads GTSNPN; CDR2 reads SVGIG (reference sequence). The CDR3 consists of 14 residues. Trimming took 4 bases from V and 8 from J, leaving 20 bases between them. In the original processing: Estimates of nucleated cell counts were drawn from the amplification of reference gene primers. This table comes from immunoSEQ multiplex PCR, and its TCRdb copy is limited to in-frame clones, with some not included. The DNA gave D and trimming, while V, J and clone size come from that table. In the table there are 75,000 to 100,000 clones, around 82% of which are singletons. The sample taken for sequencing was peripheral blood. The receptor was isolated from a human donor in a cohort sampled during active COVID-19. The chain employs TRBV30 and TRBJ1-2, with TRBD1 as a possible D gene (5 bases). In nucleotides, the CDR3 is TGTGCCTGGACGAGGGACTTGAGAGACCGAGGCTACACCTTC. This codes for CAWTRDLRDRGYTF.